This entry lists 30 T cell receptor beta chains sequenced from one sample in a study of STAT5B mutations in CD4+ large granular lymphocyte leukemia. Using immunoSEQ multiplex PCR, the repertoire was profiled, and TCRdb retains in-frame clones only, with some absent. In the table there are tens of thousands of clones, 82% of which are singletons. The sequencing sample was made of CD4+ T cells from blood buffy coats. The receptor source for this set is a human donor in good health.

This clone was found once. The chain carries TRBV30 and TRBJ2-5; 13 bases agree with TRBD2. Germline V CDR1 and CDR2: GTSNPN, SVGIG (reference sequence). J lost 2 bases, V lost 5 bases, and 5 bases had no gene match. The CDR3 extends over 15 amino acids. The CDR3, as DNA: TGTGCCTGGGGGGGACTAGCGGGGCGACAAGAGACCCAGTACTTC. It translates to CAWGGLAGRQETQYF.

The chain is built from TRBV9 and TRBJ2-2; D might be TRBD1 or TRBD2, each matching 5 bases. Trimming stripped 4 bases from V and 4 bases from J, with 11 bases between. This CDR3 region has 14 residues. CDR1 SGDLS and CDR2 YYNGEE come from the germline V gene. The DNA of the CDR3 is TGTGCCAGCAGCTCCCGGGGCGGCACCGGGGAGCTGTTTTTT. Amino acid sequence: CASSSRGGTGELFF. The full variable domain, rest sourced from reference TRBV9 and TRBJ2-2, is DSGVTQTPKHLITATGQRVTLRCSPRSGDLSVYWYQQSLDQGLQFLIQYYNGEERAKGNILERFSAQQFPDLHSELNLSSLELGDSALYFCASSSRGGTGELFFGEGSRLTVL.

The chain recombines TRBV2 with TRBJ1-4; TRBD1 might be the D (5 bases). This CDR3 is 15 amino acids long. V shed 8 bases and J shed 0 bases, with 13 bases lying between them. The germline CDR1 and CDR2 sequences are SNHLY and FYNNEI. The CDR3 coding sequence is TGTGCCAGCTCCGGGACGCTTGCAACTAATGAAAAACTGTTTTTT. Translating gives CASSGTLATNEKLFF. Together with reference TRBV2 and TRBJ1-4, the CDR3 gives the full variable domain: EPEVTQTPSHQVTQMGQEVILRCVPISNHLYFYWYRQILGQKVEFLVSFYNNEISEKSEIFDDQFSVERPDGSNFTLKIRSTKLEDSAMYFCASSGTLATNEKLFFGSGTQLSVL.

This chain uses TRBV25-1 with TRBJ1-4; D perhaps matches TRBD1 (5 bases). Germline V CDR1 and CDR2: MGHDK, SYGVNS. This CDR3 has 14 residues. V was clipped by 9 bases and J by 0 bases, with 11 bases between them. The CDR3 DNA reads as TGTGCCAGTTCCAGGGTTGCAACTAATGAAAAACTGTTTTTT. Amino acid sequence: CASSRVATNEKLFF.

The CDR3 loop is CASSLAGQGETQYF. DNA for the CDR3: TGCGCCAGCAGCTTGGCCGGTCAAGGAGAGACCCAGTACTTC. This chain joins TRBV5-1 and TRBJ2-5; no reliable D call. The CDR3 is 14 residues long. V was clipped by 0 bases and J by 4 bases, with 10 bases between them. Germline lookup yields CDR1 SGHRS and CDR2 YFSETQ. Based on the CDR3 plus reference TRBV5-1 and TRBJ2-5, the full variable domain is KAGVTQTPRYLIKTRGQQVTLSCSPISGHRSVSWYQQTPGQGLQFLFEYFSETQRNKGNFPGRFSGRQFSNSRSEMNVSTLELGDSALYLCASSLAGQGETQYFGPGTRLLVL.

The V call is TRBV18, the J call TRBJ2-5, with 8 positions matching TRBD1. Trimming cost V 4 bases and J 5 bases; bases outside gene matches: 6. The germline V gene encodes CDR1 KGHSH and CDR2 LQKENI. This CDR3 has 14 amino acids. The CDR3 DNA reads TGTGCCAGCTCACGCAACAGGGGGGAGGAGACCCAGTACTTC. This codes for CASSRNRGEETQYF.

This clone was seen a few times. The J gene is TRBJ1-5, the V gene TRBV28, with D possibly TRBD1 on 5 matching bases. Trimming took off 6 bases at V and 0 bases at J, with 12 bases between the two ends. The CDR3 loop spans 15 amino acids. Germline lookup yields CDR1 MDHEN and CDR2 SYDVKM. This chain's CDR3 is CASSATGTSNQPQHF. CDR3 coding DNA: TGTGCCAGCAGCGCAACAGGTACTAGCAATCAGCCCCAGCATTTT.

This clone was seen just once. The chain recombines TRBV5-1 with TRBJ2-5; 8 bases agree with TRBD1. V dropped 7 bases and J dropped 3; count of bases not matched to a gene: 11. There are 15 residues in the CDR3. Germline values: CDR1 SGHRS, CDR2 YFSETQ. The CDR3 region is CASRRQGLLEETQYF. For the CDR3, the DNA is TGCGCCAGCCGCCGACAGGGGCTCCTAGAAGAGACCCAGTACTTC. The full variable domain, its missing parts supplied by reference TRBV5-1 and TRBJ2-5, is KAGVTQTPRYLIKTRGQQVTLSCSPISGHRSVSWYQQTPGQGLQFLFEYFSETQRNKGNFPGRFSGRQFSNSRSEMNVSTLELGDSALYLCASRRQGLLEETQYFGPGTRLLVL.

V gene TRBV2 combines with J gene TRBJ2-7, with 9 bases matching TRBD1. The J segment lost 1 base and the V segment lost 5 bases, leaving 6 bases of the junction unmatched. The CDR3 length is 15 residues. CDR1 is SNHLY, CDR2 FYNNEI, per germline. The CDR3 DNA follows: TGTGCCAGCAGTCGGGGACAGGGTATTTCCTACGAGCAGTACTTC. It codes for CASSRGQGISYEQYF.

The V call is TRBV5-1, the J call TRBJ2-2; TRBD1 is a possible D gene (5 bases). Trimming shortened V by 0 bases and J by 3 bases, and 9 bases separated the two germline ends. This CDR3 spans 15 amino acids. The V gene's germline CDR1 is SGHRS and CDR2 YFSETQ. The CDR3 sequence is CASSLVGDYTGELFF. The DNA for the CDR3 is TGCGCCAGCAGCTTGGTAGGGGATTACACCGGGGAGCTGTTTTTT.

The genes are TRBV7-2 and TRBJ1-2, with D possibly TRBD1 on 5 matching bases. CDR1 and CDR2 from the germline V gene are SGHTA and FQGNSA. CDR3 size: 13 residues. Trimming cost V 3 bases and J 8 bases, with 13 bases left between them. The CDR3 here is CASSFEGLRGYTF. CDR3 nucleotide sequence: TGTGCCAGCAGCTTCGAGGGGCTCCGGGGCTACACCTTC.

This chain joins TRBV29-1 and TRBJ1-4; 9 bases match TRBD1. The CDR3 loop spans 14 amino acids. Germline CDR1 and CDR2: SQVTM and ANQGSEA. With V trimmed by 4 bases and J by 11 bases, 11 bases remained unmatched. CDR3 DNA sequence: TGCAGCGTTGCAACCTACGGGACAGGGACTAAACTGTTTTTT. Its translation: CSVATYGTGTKLFF.

This rearrangement joins TRBV5-1 to TRBJ2-7; 12 nucleotides match TRBD1. The CDR3 totals 13 residues. J lost 9 bases, V lost 3 bases, and 4 bases had no gene match. Germline V gives CDR1 SGHRS, CDR2 YFSETQ. The CDR3 DNA follows: TGCGCCAGCAGCTGGGGGACAGGGGGCGGGCAGTACTTC. This codes for CASSWGTGGGQYF.

The chain combines TRBV19 with TRBJ1-5; D is uncertain. Trimming took off 5 bases at V and 7 bases at J, with 12 bases between the two ends. Germline V lookup: CDR1 LNHDA, CDR2 SQIVND (reference sequence). The CDR3 covers 13 residues. CDR3 bases: TGTGCCAGTAGTCCAGGCCTGCTACAGCCCCAGCATTTT. Amino acid sequence: CASSPGLLQPQHF.

This clone was seen only a few times. The chain uses TRBV5-6 and TRBJ1-5, with a possible D match to TRBD1 (6 bases). Germline values: CDR1 SGHDT, CDR2 YYEEEE. The CDR3 is 13 residues long. The V and J ends lost 3 bases and 7 bases respectively, with 11 bases between them. CDR3 sequence: CASSSLRGQPQHF. The DNA of the CDR3 is TGTGCCAGCAGCTCACTCAGGGGACAGCCCCAGCATTTT.

This chain connects TRBV9 to TRBJ1-1; the D gene is possibly TRBD1 (5 bases). Germline CDR1 is SGDLS and CDR2 is YYNGEE. V lost 0 bases to trimming and J lost 4 bases, with 13 bases between them. The CDR3 runs 15 residues. CDR3: CASSVGPQGGTEAFF. Here the CDR3 DNA reads TGTGCCAGCAGCGTAGGGCCCCAGGGCGGCACTGAAGCTTTCTTT.

The chain has TRBV10-3 and TRBJ2-1; TRBD2 aligns across 10 bases. Germline-derived CDR1 and CDR2 are ENHRY and SYGVKD. The trim removed 3 bases at V and 9 bases at J, leaving 14 bases unmatched. The CDR3 is 17 residues long. Here the CDR3 DNA reads TGTGCCATCAGTGATCCGCGCTTAGCGGGAGGTCGGAGTGAGCAGTTCTTC. Its protein is CAISDPRLAGGRSEQFF.

This clone appeared once. The rearrangement uses TRBV2 and TRBJ1-5, with D uncertain. With 5 bases removed from V and 1 base from J, the gap between germline ends came to 12 bases. Germline CDR1 and CDR2: SNHLY and FYNNEI. The CDR3 is 15 amino acids. CDR3 loop: CASSLGQVSNQPQHF. The CDR3 region has the DNA TGTGCCAGCAGTCTTGGGCAGGTGAGCAATCAGCCCCAGCATTTT.

The chain links TRBV4-1 to TRBJ1-3; D gene ambiguous. The CDR3 runs 13 residues. Trimming took off 4 bases at V and 8 bases at J, with 12 bases between the two ends. Germline V gene lookup returns CDR1 MGHRA and CDR2 YSYEKL. CDR3 protein: CASSRPGRDTIYF. The CDR3 DNA sequence: TGCGCCAGCAGCCGACCTGGAAGGGACACCATATATTTT.

This sequence joins TRBV7-9 and TRBJ1-4; TRBD1 matches 7 bases. The CDR3 is 15 residues long. The junction had 5 bases not matched to a gene; V was cut back by 3 bases and J by 4 bases. CDR1 SEHNR and CDR2 FQNEAQ come from the germline V gene (reference sequence). The CDR3 region has the DNA TGTGCCAGCAGCTTGACAGGGTACGGTAATGAAAAACTGTTTTTT. Protein product: CASSLTGYGNEKLFF.

This rearrangement joins TRBV28 to TRBJ2-7; possibly TRBD1 for D (5 bases). This CDR3 region has 15 residues. Trimming took 6 bases from V and 1 from J, leaving 16 bases between them. CDR1 and CDR2 (germline): MDHEN, SYDVKM. CDR3 in amino acids: CASSFPQGGSYEQYF. The CDR3 DNA is TGTGCCAGCAGCTTCCCTCAGGGTGGTTCCTACGAGCAGTACTTC.

The V call is TRBV7-9, the J call TRBJ1-2; no clear D gene. This CDR3 has 13 residues. The germline gives CDR1 SEHNR, CDR2 FQNEAQ (reference sequence). Deletions cut 5 bases from V and 0 bases from J, with 7 bases between. CDR3 sequence reads: CASSPEANYGYTF. The CDR3 DNA reads as TGTGCCAGCAGCCCAGAAGCTAACTATGGCTACACCTTC. Using reference TRBV7-9 and TRBJ1-2 for the parts outside the CDR3, the full variable domain is DTGVSQNPRHKITKRGQNVTFRCDPISEHNRLYWYRQTLGQGPEFLTYFQNEAQLEKSRLLSDRFSAERPKGSFSTLEIQRTEQGDSAMYLCASSPEANYGYTFGSGTRLTVV.

The V call is TRBV9, the J call TRBJ1-4, with D perhaps matching TRBD1 (5 bases). CDR3 length: 15 residues. CDR1 SGDLS and CDR2 YYNGEE come from the germline V gene. V was clipped by 2 bases and J by 3 bases, with 11 bases between them. The CDR3 is CASSVGVSPNEKLFF. In nucleotides, the CDR3 is TGTGCCAGCAGCGTGGGGGTATCGCCTAATGAAAAACTGTTTTTT.

The chain links TRBV6-1 to TRBJ2-5, with D perhaps assigned TRBD1 or TRBD2 (5 bases each). This CDR3 has 14 amino acids. Germline V gene lookup returns CDR1 MNHNS and CDR2 SASEGT. Trimming stripped 6 bases from V and 2 bases from J, with 13 bases between. CDR3 sequence reads: CASSSRGAQETQYF. The CDR3, as DNA: TGTGCCAGCAGCTCAAGAGGGGCACAAGAGACCCAGTACTTC.

This clone was seen more than once but under ten times. The chain employs TRBV30 and TRBJ1-4, with D possibly being TRBD1 (6 bases). Germline assignment: CDR1 GTSNPN and CDR2 SVGIG (reference sequence). This CDR3 comprises 16 residues. V was pared by 0 bases and J by 5 bases, with 16 bases between. This chain's CDR3 is CAWSVRRTGMNEKLFF. The CDR3 DNA follows: TGTGCCTGGAGTGTACGTAGAACAGGGATGAATGAAAAACTGTTTTTT. The full variable domain, its missing parts supplied by reference TRBV30 and TRBJ1-4, is SQTIHQWPATLVQPVGSPLSLECTVEGTSNPNLYWYRQAAGRGLQLLFYSVGIGQISSEVPQNLSASRPQDRQFILSSKKLLLSDSGFYLCAWSVRRTGMNEKLFFGSGTQLSVL.

This chain uses TRBV5-3 with TRBJ2-7, with TRBD1 as a possible D gene (6 bases). TRBV5-3 is known as an ORF, though its function is uncertain. Trimming left V 10 bases short and J 3 bases short, with 20 bases between. The CDR3 length is 14 residues. CDR3 sequence: CAGERQVPHYEQYF. In DNA, the CDR3 is TGTGCCGGGGAAAGACAGGTGCCCCACTACGAGCAGTACTTC.

This clone was picked up one time. J is TRBJ2-3 and V is TRBV30; TRBD2 matches 9 bases. V lost 2 bases, J lost 2 bases, and 8 bases stayed unmatched. The germline CDR1 and CDR2 sequences are GTSNPN and SVGIG (reference sequence). This CDR3 has 16 amino acids. The CDR3 DNA reads TGTGCCTGGAGTACCAAGGGACTAGCCTTCACAGATACGCAGTATTTT. As protein: CAWSTKGLAFTDTQYF.

This chain uses TRBV29-1 with TRBJ1-2; 12 positions agree with TRBD1. CDR3 length: 14 amino acids. Germline V lookup: CDR1 SQVTM, CDR2 ANQGSEA. V gave up 1 base and J gave up 5 bases; unmatched junction bases: 2. CDR3 nucleotides: TGCAGCGTTGAAGCGGGACAGGGGGCGTATGGCTACACCTTC. It translates to CSVEAGQGAYGYTF. The whole variable domain, remainder taken from reference TRBV29-1 and TRBJ1-2, is SAVISQKPSRDICQRGTSLTIQCQVDSQVTMMFWYRQQPGQSLTLIATANQGSEATYESGFVIDKFPISRPNLTFSTLTVSNMSPEDSSIYLCSVEAGQGAYGYTFGSGTRLTVV.

J is TRBJ2-7 and V is TRBV19; 9 bases map to TRBD1. J was trimmed by 7 bases and V by 3 bases; bases with no gene match: 10. This CDR3 comprises 15 residues. Germline CDR1 LNHDA, CDR2 SQIVND (reference sequence). The CDR3 DNA sequence: TGTGCCAGTAGTATTGGTACAGGGGGCTCGGGGGAGCAGTACTTC. It is translated as CASSIGTGGSGEQYF.

This chain connects TRBV5-1 to TRBJ2-3; 8 nucleotides match TRBD1. The CDR3 spans 13 residues. Germline-derived CDR1 and CDR2 are SGHRS and YFSETQ. V lost 5 bases to trimming and J lost 3 bases; unmatched junction nucleotides: 2. CDR3: CASRWTGTDTQYF. The CDR3 DNA sequence: TGCGCCAGCAGATGGACAGGGACAGATACGCAGTATTTT.